The text below deals with one T cell receptor beta chain. The sample holds one count of this clone. Its antigen is not yet known. Base qualities are not at hand, and no much larger clone is one base apart. TCRbeta CDR3 regions were amplified from genomic DNA by means of the immunoSEQ Assay, a bias-controlled multiplex PCR. Under the source paper's analysis protocol: The number of nucleated cells in each sample was estimated by amplification of reference gene primers within the assay. To quantify the absolute abundance of each unique TCRbeta CDR3 rearrangement, sequence reads were collapsed and filtered. For each sample, productive Simpson clonality was calculated as the square root of Simpson's diversity index across productive rearrangements. Here the immuneACCESS table is served through TCRdb, limited to in-frame sequences with V and J called. Missing clones are a known gap in these copies; in checked studies unresolved V genes cover under half, and the rest lacks a known reason. That table furnishes V, J and clone size, whereas the DNA furnished D and trimming. Within this sample are more than 300,000 clones, with more than 90% of them counted one time only. Clones ranked in the top ten supply about a fifth of the sample.

The CDR3, cysteine through phenylalanine, is 17 amino acids long. Only the CDR3 portion is preserved as DNA: 51 bases, with reading frame beginning at the first base. The sample originates from a study of blood T cell repertoires in COVID-19 (TCRdb year 2020). Background on the whole study: Samples covering the acute and convalescent phases of COVID-19 were provided by collaborators in the United States, Italy and Spain. The prospective study material was composed of cDNA or gDNA derived from T cells, B-cell-depleted T cells, or PBMCs. The dataset comprised deeply sampled blood TCRbeta repertoires from subjects exposed to, actively infected with, or recovered from COVID-19. The repertoires were released in a freely available public database intended as a resource for research on the immune response to SARS-CoV-2. Samples came from the ongoing ImmuneRACE study (first 160 participants) plus 1,254 subjects from 6 global collaborators. Sample metadata almost always included a de-identified subject ID, COVID-19 status, age in years and sex. Where available, HLA class I and class II types were taken from metadata supplied by the sample provider and were not determined by assay-based typing.

Participants in the prospective study were enrolled through a virtual design, were aged 18 to 89 years, and lived in 24 United States geographic areas. In the prospective study, cohorts were assigned on the basis of participant-reported clinical history obtained from a screening survey and a study questionnaire. Recovered participants in ImmuneRACE Cohort 3 were defined as having two consecutive negative NP/OP PCR tests, clearance from a healthcare professional, or resolution of symptoms. In the prospective study, mobile phlebotomists collected whole blood, serum and a nasopharyngeal or oropharyngeal swab from each participant. Over a roughly two-month period, participants in the prospective study had the option of providing additional blood draws and questionnaires. Prospective study blood samples were shipped either frozen or at room temperature before DNA extraction. Overall study results and their limits: How much clinical and demographic metadata was included differed by source and by participant, and the metadata was provided uncurated.

The rearrangement joined TRBV21-1 to TRBJ1-2; the table's D call TRBD1 went unverified against the DNA. TRBV21-1 is tagged as a pseudogene. This clonotype was obtained from a woman in her 30s who had recovered from COVID-19. Sequencing used PBMCs or T cells enriched from blood (not recorded which). The DNA sequence is given as TGTGCCAGCAGCAAAGGGGACAGGGGGATGTTTTTGGGCGGCTACACCTTC. It encodes CASSKGDRGMFLGGYTF.